This T cell receptor (beta chain) came from a study of T cell responses to AZD1222 COVID-19 vaccine. Turning to the study itself: Pooling was applied to second doses at about 4 or about 12 weeks. Whole-study results and caveats: CD4 TCRs linked to vaccination spanned spike, dominating at 160-218 and 743-854. Just 5 to 7 AZD1222 recipients were seropositive at baseline.

Germline lookup yields CDR1 MDHEN and CDR2 SYDVKM. Trimming removed 2 bases at V and 1 base at J, with 14 bases between. The CDR3 is 16 residues long. A word on this clone: Its antigen is still unknown.

Using immunoSEQ multiplex PCR, the repertoire was profiled, and TCRdb retains in-frame clones only, with some absent. The sample has 65,000 to 90,000 clones, approximately 87% seen once. The sequences come from peripheral blood, collected on day 0 of AZD1222 vaccination. The sequence came from an adult in good health. This chain links TRBV28 with TRBJ1-2, with a weak D call TRBD1 (5 bases). Here the CDR3 reads CASSLAGAPNNYGYTF. The CDR3 DNA reads TGTGCCAGCAGTTTAGCCGGGGCGCCCAATAACTATGGCTACACCTTC.